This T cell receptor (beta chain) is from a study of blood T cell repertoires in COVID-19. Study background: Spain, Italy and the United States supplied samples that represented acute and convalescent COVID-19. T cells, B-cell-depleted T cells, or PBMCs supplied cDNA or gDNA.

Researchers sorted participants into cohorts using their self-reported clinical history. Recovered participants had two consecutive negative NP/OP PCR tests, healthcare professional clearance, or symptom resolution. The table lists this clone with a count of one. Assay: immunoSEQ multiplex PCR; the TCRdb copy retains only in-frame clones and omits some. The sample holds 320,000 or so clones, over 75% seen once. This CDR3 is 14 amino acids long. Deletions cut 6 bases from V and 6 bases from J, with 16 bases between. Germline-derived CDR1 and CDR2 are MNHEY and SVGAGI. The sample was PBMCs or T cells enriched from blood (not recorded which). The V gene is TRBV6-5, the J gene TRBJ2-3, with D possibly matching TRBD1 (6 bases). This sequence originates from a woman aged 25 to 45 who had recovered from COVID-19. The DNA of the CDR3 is TGTGCCAGCAGACTAACGGACAGTTGGGATACGCAGTATTTT. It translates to CASRLTDSWDTQYF.